This record looks at one TCR beta chain sequence and its context. The antigen is unknown. Germline-derived CDR1 and CDR2 are MNHEY and SMNVEV (reference sequence). The V segment lost 8 bases and the J segment 5 bases; nucleotides outside the gene matches: 7. The CDR3 spans 13 residues. The run depth of the assay was deep. Profiled with immunoSEQ multiplex PCR; TCRdb holds only in-frame clones, not every one. This sample has millions of clones; about 94% occur once, and the top ten carry around 1.1%. This sample is part of a study of shared clonotypes between healthy human individuals. General observations from the study: Estimated richness values were generally larger in naive subsets than in memory subsets. It was anticipated that sequencing depth would influence how many clonotypes donors shared. Non-shared clonotypes had lower generation probabilities than those shared by all four donors.

CD8 cells classed as naive were CD45RO-negative and positively selected for CCR7, excluding terminally differentiated effector memory CD45RA+ cells. The source of this sequence is a man younger than 35 in good health. This chain connects TRBV27 to TRBJ2-7; 9 bases are a match to TRBD1. The specimen was naive CD8+ T cells sorted from blood. The CDR3 loop reads CASVKQGANEQYF. The CDR3 DNA reads as TGTGCCAGCGTTAAACAGGGGGCGAACGAGCAGTACTTC.